This section outlines one TCR beta chain sequence together with its context. Its antigen is unidentified. The data were obtained in a study of cytomegalovirus exposure and HLA in healthy donors. General study findings and limits: Among TCR beta chains of equal frequency, HLA-associated ones were more clonally expanded in a later analysis. The study had only CMV serostatus as immune exposure information. Some V segments, including TRBV6-2 and TRBV6-3, were excluded as indistinguishable.

PCR primers comprised 60 Vbeta and 13 Jbeta primers. The table came from immunoSEQ multiplex PCR; TCRdb's copy has only in-frame clones and leaves some out. This table holds 80,000 or so clones, 63% found once. Germline CDR1 is KGHSH and CDR2 is LQKENI. The CDR3 consists of 16 residues. J gave up 1 base and V 0 bases, and 3 bases lay outside the gene matches. This chain connects TRBV18 to TRBJ1-5, with 7 positions matching TRBD1. The clonotype originates from a man aged 25 to 40 in good health and CMV-seropositive. Sequencing was carried out using PBMCs. This CDR3 is CASSPPGGGSNQPQHF. In DNA form, the CDR3 reads TGTGCCAGCTCACCACCAGGGGGCGGGAGCAATCAGCCCCAGCATTTT.